This T cell receptor (beta chain) was obtained from a study of T cells in Graves' hyperthyroidism and ophthalmopathy (dated by TCRdb to the late 2010s). The study in broad terms: Peripheral blood samples were taken at the time of initial diagnosis, prior to any treatment. TCR V-J signatures able to tell the groups apart were searched for in a discovery cohort of some 100 patients, of whom about 40 had Graves' ophthalmopathy and 55 to 60 had stable Graves' hyperthyroidism. An independent validation cohort of about 19 hyperthyroidism patients and roughly 16 patients who later progressed to ophthalmopathy tested prospective prediction of ophthalmopathy. The approximately 95 discovery patients were divided at random into training and test sets in a 7:3 ratio. In addition, the study compared T-cell repertoires in thyroid tissue and in blood from six Graves' hyperthyroidism patients. After sampling, hyperthyroidism patients received methimazole starting at 30 mg daily, and ophthalmopathy patients received high-dose intravenous methylprednisolone. According to the paper, TCR Vbeta CDR3 sequencing was carried out on about 140 peripheral blood samples, which came from about 45 ophthalmopathy, about 75 hyperthyroidism and approximately 17 progressor patients. Study-wide conclusions, independent of this receptor: A model built on a 13 V-J signature distinguished ophthalmopathy from stable hyperthyroidism, reaching roughly 88% sensitivity and around 82% specificity in cross-validation and 80%/75% in testing. Most expanded thyroid clonotypes (frequency above 0.001) were also found in blood, which suggests that blood repertoires may mirror thyroid immune responses. No statistical method was used to set the sample size in advance, and investigators knew the group allocation. In validation, progression to ophthalmopathy was predicted by the model with 55% to 71% sensitivity and 72% to 85% specificity, a median of approximately 6.5 months before onset.

Notes on this clonotype: Its antigen remains unidentified. Per-base qualities were not stored, and no clone one base away is much larger.

The junction carries 17 bases between V and J, which are trimmed by 7 bases and 6 bases respectively. CDR1 is given as SGHRS and CDR2 as YFSETQ, both from the germline V gene. The cysteine opens and the phenylalanine closes a CDR3 of 14 amino acids. Only the CDR3 portion is preserved as DNA: 42 bases, with reading frame beginning at the first base. TCR beta CDR3 regions were amplified from RNA transcripts. A first-round RT-PCR of the TCR CDR3 used the HTBI primer set with the Qiagen OneStep RT-PCR kit. Libraries were constructed in a second round of multiplex PCR, after which size selection and purification were performed. Libraries were sequenced paired-end with 100 bp reads on an Illumina HiSeq2000. The original pipeline was this. SOAPnuke was used to process the raw data, removing reads that contained adapters or uncalled bases, had a mean Phred below 15, or lacked an exact match to the constant primer or identifier. COPE v1.2.5 was used to merge the high-quality paired reads, and each unique nucleotide sequence was defined as a clonotype. MiTCR v1.1 was used to align clonotypes to the IMGT TRBV, TRBD and TRBJ reference segments. The analysis was restricted to V-J combinations with a frequency above 0.0001, which together covered 99% to 99.2% of the repertoires. A TCS score was defined as the ratio between F50 (clonal expansion) and ExV (chaos), using BLOSUM62-based TCRdist between CDR3 peptides within each V-J. Welch's t-statistics and random forest reduced some 510 V-J features to 13, which were used in a naive Bayes classifier (R e1071). TCRdb handled the public reads itself, with Q25 trimming in fastp and clone calling in MiXCR, and kept productive beta chains. Identical CDR3 proteins give one entry, which carries the most common genes and DNA. The V and J calls and clone size are TCRdb's, not the authors'. In all, the sample holds around 600,000 distinct CDR3 sequences, and around 16% of those were seen once. Under 7.5% of the sample is held by the ten biggest clonotypes.

Stable Graves' hyperthyroidism was defined as no progression to ophthalmopathy during 18 months of follow-up. The hyperthyroidism patients were between 18 and 65 years old and newly diagnosed, with a disease duration of less than 2 months. Any patient with an uncontrolled infection, another autoimmune disease, pregnancy or lactation was excluded. Diagnoses relied on clinical symptoms, serum thyroxine and TRAb, thyroid ultrasound and orbital computed tomography. Ficoll-Paque density gradient centrifugation was used to isolate PBMCs from around 10 ml of fresh peripheral blood. Total RNA was extracted with Trizol reagent, and quality was checked on an Agilent 2100 Bioanalyzer.

What was sequenced was blood. The sequence was obtained from a young woman with Graves' hyperthyroidism. The rearrangement combines TRBV5-1 with TRBJ2-1; the D gene is possibly TRBD2, with 7 bases matching. In nucleotide form, the sequence is TGCGCCAGCCGTTTGCGGGGGCCTGGCAATGAGCAGTTCTTC. It translates as CASRLRGPGNEQFF.